This TCR beta chain stems from a study of identical twins. TCRdb passed the 5' RACE reads through MiXCR, listing each CDR3 protein once. The data show about 300,000 distinct CDR3 sequences, with around 12% seen just once and approximately 7.5% held by the top ten. Findings and limits, study-wide: Within monozygotic twins, out-of-frame TCR alpha sharing was underestimated by the models. Fewer insertions marked abundant cord blood beta clonotypes; young adult naive trended weakly, memory not at all. Out-of-frame alpha sequences shared between twins exhibited an excess of low generation probability.

This clonotype was counted ten times or more. Its antigen remains unidentified. The donor group consisted entirely of healthy Caucasians. V lost 0 bases to trimming and J lost 1 base, with 6 bases between them. This CDR3 has 14 residues. Germline CDR1 and CDR2: MGHRA and YSYEKL. The sample was also reused in another study, on yellow fever vaccine responses in identical twins.

The V call is TRBV4-1, the J call TRBJ1-1; D unclear. What was sequenced was CD8+ T cells sorted from blood. This receptor was obtained from a woman under 30 in good health. The CDR3 DNA is TGCGCCAGCAGCCAAGATGGGCAGAACACTGAAGCTTTCTTT. It is translated as CASSQDGQNTEAFF.